The 11 T cell receptor beta chains reported below all come from one sample, sequenced in a study of graft-versus-host responses after intestinal transplantation. Measured with immunoSEQ multiplex PCR; TCRdb has only the in-frame clones, and not every one. This table has 4,500 to 6,500 clones, about three quarters appearing once. Sequenced material: PBMCs, taken almost 330 days after intestinal transplant. These receptors all stem from a human patient who received an intestinal transplant, so some T cells may come from the graft donor.

This clone was seen only a few times. V is TRBV7-9 and J is TRBJ1-2; D gene ambiguous. Germline V gene data show CDR1 as SEHNR and CDR2 as FQNEAQ (reference sequence). Trimming left V 3 bases short and J 6 bases short, with 11 bases between. The CDR3 is 13 amino acids. The CDR3 DNA follows: TGTGCCAGCAGCTTCGGGGAAACGGATGGCTACACCTTC. This encodes CASSFGETDGYTF.

This clone is large by share. V usage is TRBV7-9 and J usage is TRBJ2-7, with TRBD2 identical over 13 bases. CDR1 and CDR2 from the germline V gene are SEHNR and FQNEAQ (reference sequence). This CDR3 is 18 amino acids long. V was clipped by 5 bases and J by 4 bases; unmatched bases: 14. The CDR3 spells CASSGPAGLAGETYEQYF. The CDR3 DNA is TGTGCCAGCAGCGGTCCCGCTGGACTAGCGGGGGAGACTTACGAGCAGTACTTC.

V gene TRBV7-2 combines with J gene TRBJ2-5, with 10 bases that match TRBD1. The CDR3 spans 16 residues. The germline V gene encodes CDR1 SGHTA and CDR2 FQGNSA. The junction had 6 bases not matched to a gene; V was cut back by 1 base and J by 4 bases. CDR3 nucleotides: TGTGCCAGCAGCTTAGGCGACAGGGGGCGCCCAGAGACCCAGTACTTC. Protein sequence: CASSLGDRGRPETQYF.

This clone came up a few times. This sequence is one base from a far larger clone and is likely a read error. J is TRBJ2-3 and V is TRBV11-3; D possibly corresponds to TRBD2 (6 bases). Germline V CDR1 and CDR2: SGHNT, YENEEA. V was shortened by 5 bases and J by 4 bases, with 19 bases between the two germline ends. This CDR3 region has 16 residues. The CDR3 DNA is TGTGCCAGCAGCCAAGACAGCGGGTATACACCAGATACGCAGTATTTT. Protein sequence: CASSQDSGYTPDTQYF.

The rearrangement links TRBV5-1 to TRBJ2-7; 9 nucleotides agree with TRBD1. The junction had 4 bases not matched to a gene; V was cut back by 5 bases and J by 4 bases. CDR1 and CDR2 (germline): SGHRS, YFSETQ. The CDR3 has 13 residues. CDR3 loop: CASRRDREYEQYF. The CDR3 bases are TGCGCCAGCAGACGGGACAGGGAATACGAGCAGTACTTC.

In its sample, this clone was seen a few times. The rearrangement uses TRBV7-6 and TRBJ2-7, with D unresolved. Germline V CDR1 and CDR2: SGHVS, FNYEAQ. Trimming shortened V by 5 bases and J by 6 bases, and 14 bases separated the two germline ends. CDR3 length: 13 residues. The DNA of the CDR3 is TGTGCCAGCAGCCCAGACTTGGGCCTCGAGCAGTACTTC. Amino acid sequence: CASSPDLGLEQYF.

The chain couples TRBV11-3 to TRBJ2-3; D remains unclear. Trimming pared 4 bases from V and 6 bases from J, leaving 2 bases between. The CDR3 runs to 10 residues. Germline V gene lookup returns CDR1 SGHNT and CDR2 YENEEA. CDR3 amino acids: CASSSDTQYF. The CDR3 DNA follows: TGTGCCAGCAGCTCCGATACGCAGTATTTT.

CDR3 nucleotide sequence: TGTGCCAGCAGTTACTCCCAGGCCTCCTACTACGAGCAGTACTTC. This gives the protein CASSYSQASYYEQYF. The rearrangement links TRBV6-6 to TRBJ2-7, with D unclear. The CDR3 has 15 residues. The germline V gene has CDR1 MNHNY and CDR2 SVGAGI (reference sequence). The ends were cut back, 0 bases at V and 3 bases at J, with 12 bases in the middle.

The rearrangement uses TRBV10-3 and TRBJ2-7; no clear D. Per germline, CDR1 ENHRY and CDR2 SYGVKD. V lost 3 bases and J lost 12, with 9 bases in between. CDR3 length: 10 residues. In DNA form, the CDR3 reads TGTGCCATCAGTGAACTTTCGGGGTACTTC. The encoded protein is CAISELSGYF.

This chain links TRBV11-2 with TRBJ2-7, with D perhaps given as TRBD1 or TRBD2 (5 bases each). The CDR3 runs to 14 residues. Germline V lookup: CDR1 SGHAT, CDR2 FQNNGV. The ends were cut back, 8 bases at V and 5 bases at J, with 19 bases in the middle. CDR3 bases: TGTGCCAGCTCGCTCGCCGGGGCCCACCACGAGCAGTACTTC. Translation gives CASSLAGAHHEQYF.

The chain recombines TRBV28 with TRBJ2-7; D unclear. Trimming left V 4 bases short and J 1 base short, with 14 bases between. In germline, CDR1 is MDHEN, CDR2 SYDVKM. The CDR3 runs to 15 residues. CDR3 protein: CASSSRATWSYEQYF. The CDR3 coding sequence is TGTGCCAGCAGTTCCCGCGCGACTTGGTCCTACGAGCAGTACTTC.